Below are 25 T cell receptor beta chains sequenced from a single sample in a study of CD8 T cells in Susac syndrome. cDNA came from 0.5 to 1 ug RNA primed by random hexamers. TCRdb itself ran the immunoSEQ multiplex PCR reads through MiXCR, one entry per CDR3 protein. The sample lists 71,000 or so distinct CDR3 sequences, around 93% occurring once. Sequenced: CD4+ T cells from PBMCs. The receptors come from a human donor with Susac syndrome.

The V call is TRBV9, the J call TRBJ2-1; TRBD2 agrees at 13 bases. With V trimmed by 2 bases and J by 2 bases, 13 bases remained unmatched. In germline, CDR1 is SGDLS, CDR2 YYNGEE. The CDR3 is 20 amino acids. The DNA for the CDR3 is TGTGCCAGCAGCGTGGCCCCGAGGACTAGCGGGGGCATCACCTACAATGAGCAGTTCTTC. This encodes CASSVAPRTSGGITYNEQFF.

CDR3 residues: CSARVRVDQPQHF. CDR3 coding DNA: TGCAGTGCTAGAGTCAGGGTCGATCAGCCCCAGCATTTT. The chain combines TRBV20-1 with TRBJ1-5; tentatively, D is TRBD1 (5 bases). Germline CDR1 DFQATT, CDR2 SNEGSKA (reference sequence). The CDR3 consists of 13 residues. V shed 1 base and J shed 5 bases, with 9 bases lying between them.

In the case of this clonotype: Its ends do not fully match the called genes, so a read error is possible. V usage is TRBV7-2 and J usage is TRBJ2-3, with 9 bases aligning to TRBD2. Looked up from germline, CDR1 is SGHTA and CDR2 is FQGNSA. The CDR3 contains 16 residues. CDR3: CASSLAGTYTTDTQYF. Written as DNA, the CDR3 is TGTGCCAGCAGCCTAGCGGGGACCTATACTACAGATACGCAGTATTTT.

This sequence joins TRBV27 and TRBJ2-1, with D uncertain. CDR3 size: 13 residues. Germline V CDR1 and CDR2: MNHEY, SMNVEV (reference sequence). Trimming pared 2 bases from V and 11 bases from J, leaving 13 bases between. Here the CDR3 reads CASSLILTEQQFF. The CDR3 DNA reads TGTGCCAGCAGTTTAATTCTTACCGAACAGCAGTTCTTC.

The V call is TRBV12-3 or TRBV12-4, the J call TRBJ2-3, with D unclear. This CDR3 comprises 13 residues. Trimming stripped 5 bases from V and 7 bases from J, with 13 bases between. The CDR3 here is CASSPRRLYTQYF. The DNA of the CDR3 is TGTGCCAGCAGTCCTCGCCGGTTGTATACGCAGTATTTT.

The chain has TRBV5-1 and TRBJ2-1; perhaps D is TRBD1 or TRBD2 (5 bases each). The length of the CDR3 is 15 residues. CDR1 and CDR2 from the germline V gene are SGHRS and YFSETQ. Trimming left V 0 bases short and J 2 bases short, with 9 bases between. CDR3 region: CASSLAGTPYNEQFF. The CDR3, as DNA: TGCGCCAGCAGCTTGGCCGGGACCCCCTACAATGAGCAGTTCTTC.

The chain couples TRBV5-1 to TRBJ1-2; 7 bases are shared with TRBD1. Per germline, CDR1 SGHRS and CDR2 YFSETQ. V was pared by 4 bases and J by 4 bases, with 7 bases of the junction left unmatched. This CDR3 spans 14 amino acids. CDR3 sequence (DNA): TGCGCCAGCAGCACGGGACAGACTGGCTATGGCTACACCTTC. This gives the protein CASSTGQTGYGYTF.

The chain couples TRBV4-3 to TRBJ1-1; D gene unclear. The germline gives CDR1 LGHNA, CDR2 YSLEER. V lost 0 bases and J 7 bases, leaving 9 bases between the germline ends. CDR3 length: 13 residues. CDR3 sequence: CASSQDSWDEAFF. The CDR3 region has the DNA TGCGCCAGCAGCCAAGATAGTTGGGATGAAGCTTTCTTT.

This sequence joins TRBV29-1 and TRBJ2-2, with D uncertain. Germline-derived CDR1 and CDR2 are SQVTM and ANQGSEA. The germline V and J ends were trimmed by 5 bases and 7 bases, with 11 bases remaining between them. This CDR3 is 12 amino acids long. The CDR3 DNA reads TGCAGCGTTTCGGATGGATTCGGGGAGCTGTTTTTT. It encodes CSVSDGFGELFF.

The chain recombines TRBV5-1 with TRBJ2-7; possibly TRBD1 for D (6 bases). This CDR3 has 15 amino acids. Trimming took 4 bases from V and 0 from J, leaving 14 bases between them. Germline-derived CDR1 and CDR2 are SGHRS and YFSETQ. This CDR3 is CASSTNGDNSYEQYF. CDR3 bases: TGCGCCAGCAGCACGAACGGGGACAACTCCTACGAGCAGTACTTC.

CDR3 coding DNA: TGCAGTGCTAGGGACGGGGGTAGACAGGCGGCAGCCACTGAAGCTTTCTTT. Residues: CSARDGGRQAAATEAFF. This chain joins TRBV20-1 and TRBJ1-1, with D maybe TRBD1 (6 bases). This CDR3 contains 17 residues. Germline CDR1 reads DFQATT; CDR2 reads SNEGSKA (reference sequence). V was clipped by 3 bases and J by 4 bases, with 24 bases between them.

V is TRBV7-2 and J is TRBJ1-5, with no clear D. Deletions cut 0 bases from V and 13 bases from J, with 10 bases between. This CDR3 region has 12 residues. CDR1 is SGHTA, CDR2 FQGNSA, per germline. The CDR3 loop is CASSLAREAQHF. The CDR3, as DNA: TGTGCCAGCAGCTTAGCCCGTGAGGCTCAGCATTTT.

The chain joins TRBV7-8 to TRBJ1-3, with D unclear. This CDR3 region has 14 residues. V gave up 5 bases and J gave up 0 bases, with 8 bases separating them. Germline V lookup: CDR1 SGHVS, CDR2 FQNEAQ. This chain's CDR3 is CASSALGSGNTIYF. CDR3 nucleotides: TGTGCCAGCAGCGCACTGGGCTCTGGAAACACCATATATTTT.

The count of this clonotype is one. The rearrangement links TRBV6-5 to TRBJ2-5; D call uncertain. The CDR3 extends over 12 amino acids. The V gene lost 8 bases and the J gene lost 8 bases, with 15 bases spanning the gap. Germline CDR1 MNHEY, CDR2 SVGAGI. The CDR3 DNA reads TGTGCCAGCGACGAACCACCGAAAACCCAGTACTTC. Translation: CASDEPPKTQYF.

This chain uses TRBV6-5 with TRBJ1-4; D is ambiguous. CDR1 MNHEY and CDR2 SVGAGI come from the germline V gene. V lost 5 bases and J 8 bases, leaving 9 bases between the germline ends. The CDR3 runs 12 residues. The DNA for the CDR3 is TGTGCCAGCAGTGTCCGGGGAGAAAAACTGTTTTTT. Its translation is CASSVRGEKLFF.

This chain joins TRBV12-3 or TRBV12-4 and TRBJ2-7; 7 nucleotides agree with TRBD2. The CDR3 sequence is 14 residues long. V lost 5 bases and J lost 3; bases outside the gene matches: 7. CDR3 DNA sequence: TGTGCCAGCAGTCCCGGGGGGTTCAACTACGAGCAGTACTTC. It specifies CASSPGGFNYEQYF.

The gene calls are TRBV20-1 and TRBJ2-1, with D tentatively TRBD2 (6 bases). Trimming left V 2 bases short and J 11 bases short, with 13 bases between. There are 12 residues in the CDR3. CDR1 is DFQATT and CDR2 is SNEGSKA in the germline V gene (reference sequence). CDR3: CSARPSEGKQFF. CDR3 DNA: TGCAGTGCTAGACCCTCGGAGGGAAAGCAGTTCTTC.

This rearrangement joins TRBV7-2 to TRBJ2-5, with a weak D call TRBD1 (6 bases). CDR1 is SGHTA and CDR2 is FQGNSA in the germline V gene. The CDR3 length is 13 residues. Trimming shortened V by 4 bases and J by 2 bases, and 8 bases separated the two germline ends. The CDR3 spells CASSYRVQETQYF. The CDR3 DNA is TGTGCCAGCAGCTACAGGGTACAAGAGACCCAGTACTTC. The variable domain in full, with the rest retrieved from reference TRBV7-2 and TRBJ2-5, is GAGVSQSPSNKVTEKGKDVELRCDPISGHTALYWYRQSLGQGLEFLIYFQGNSAPDKSGLPSDRFSAERTGGSVSTLTIQRTQQEDSAVYLCASSYRVQETQYFGPGTRLLVL.

The chain employs TRBV7-3 and TRBJ1-1; TRBD1 is a possible D gene (6 bases). Germline V lookup: CDR1 SGHTA, CDR2 FQGTGA. Trimming took off 0 bases at V and 8 bases at J, with 10 bases between the two ends. This CDR3 region has 13 residues. The CDR3 DNA sequence: TGTGCCAGCAGCTTAACCCGGACAGCCGAAGCTTTCTTT. Translated: CASSLTRTAEAFF.

The DNA for the CDR3 is TGCAGCACCAAACCGGCGGGGGCGGCTAATGAAAAACTGTTTTTT. Its protein product is CSTKPAGAANEKLFF. This chain joins TRBV29-1 and TRBJ1-4; D possibly corresponds to TRBD1 (6 bases). Germline values: CDR1 SQVTM, CDR2 ANQGSEA. The V and J ends lost 8 bases and 3 bases respectively, with 19 bases between them. There are 15 residues in the CDR3.

J is TRBJ2-7 and V is TRBV28, with 7 nucleotides matching TRBD1. Germline V CDR1 and CDR2: MDHEN, SYDVKM. There are 15 residues in the CDR3. The trim removed 4 bases at V and 2 bases at J, leaving 8 bases unmatched. The CDR3 spells CASSWARGTTYEQYF. The CDR3 nucleotides read TGTGCCAGCAGTTGGGCCAGGGGGACCACCTACGAGCAGTACTTC.

The chain employs TRBV7-2 and TRBJ2-1; D might be TRBD1 (5 bases). The germline gives CDR1 SGHTA, CDR2 FQGNSA. The CDR3 covers 14 residues. Trimming removed 8 bases at V and 9 bases at J, with 20 bases between. Written as DNA, the CDR3 is TGTGCCAGCTGCCAAACACAGGCTATGATTGAGCAGTTCTTC. This encodes CASCQTQAMIEQFF.

The chain uses TRBV20-1 and TRBJ2-7; TRBD2 matches at 8 bases. The junction had 8 bases not matched to a gene; V was cut back by 1 base and J by 0 bases. The CDR3 totals 16 residues. Germline assignment: CDR1 DFQATT and CDR2 SNEGSKA (reference sequence). CDR3 sequence (DNA): TGCAGTGCTAGAGCTGAGGGGCGGGGGGCCTCCTACGAGCAGTACTTC. Its protein is CSARAEGRGASYEQYF.

V is TRBV24-1 and J is TRBJ2-4; 10 positions match TRBD2. The germline CDR1 and CDR2 sequences are KGHDR and SFDVKD. J lost 5 bases, V lost 3 bases, and 3 bases had no gene match. The CDR3 is made up of 15 amino acids. CDR3 residues: CATSDPSGGENIQYF. The CDR3 DNA sequence: TGTGCCACCAGTGATCCAAGCGGGGGGGAAAACATTCAGTACTTC.

The genes are TRBV7-9 and TRBJ1-1, with D unclear. With 5 bases removed from V and 8 bases from J, the gap between germline ends came to 15 bases. The CDR3 has 13 residues. Germline V CDR1 and CDR2: SEHNR, FQNEAQ (reference sequence). This CDR3 is CASSRSSVGEAFF. In nucleotides, the CDR3 is TGTGCCAGCAGCCGATCATCGGTGGGCGAAGCTTTCTTT.